This TCR beta chain stems from a study of post-analysis software for immune sequencing data. The TCR beta cDNA libraries contained unique molecular identifiers. TCRdb reanalysed the PCR reads using MiXCR and keeps one entry per CDR3 protein. This sample has about 540,000 distinct CDR3 sequences, with around 34% found just once. About this clonotype: Its antigen is unidentified.

The CDR3 is made up of 13 amino acids. Trimming stripped 4 bases from V and 4 bases from J, with 13 bases between. In germline, CDR1 is DFQATT, CDR2 SNEGSKA (reference sequence). Study-wide points: Controls showed lower frequencies than patients for roughly five TRBV segments, and TRBV5-6, TRBV5-1 and TRBV20-1 were among these.

The TCR originated in a girl aged 2-17 years with multiple sclerosis. Sequencing input: blood. V is TRBV20-1 and J is TRBJ1-2, with D possibly matching TRBD1 (6 bases). The CDR3 is CSAIRTVPYGYTF. The CDR3 region has the DNA TGCAGTGCTATCAGGACAGTTCCCTATGGCTACACCTTC.